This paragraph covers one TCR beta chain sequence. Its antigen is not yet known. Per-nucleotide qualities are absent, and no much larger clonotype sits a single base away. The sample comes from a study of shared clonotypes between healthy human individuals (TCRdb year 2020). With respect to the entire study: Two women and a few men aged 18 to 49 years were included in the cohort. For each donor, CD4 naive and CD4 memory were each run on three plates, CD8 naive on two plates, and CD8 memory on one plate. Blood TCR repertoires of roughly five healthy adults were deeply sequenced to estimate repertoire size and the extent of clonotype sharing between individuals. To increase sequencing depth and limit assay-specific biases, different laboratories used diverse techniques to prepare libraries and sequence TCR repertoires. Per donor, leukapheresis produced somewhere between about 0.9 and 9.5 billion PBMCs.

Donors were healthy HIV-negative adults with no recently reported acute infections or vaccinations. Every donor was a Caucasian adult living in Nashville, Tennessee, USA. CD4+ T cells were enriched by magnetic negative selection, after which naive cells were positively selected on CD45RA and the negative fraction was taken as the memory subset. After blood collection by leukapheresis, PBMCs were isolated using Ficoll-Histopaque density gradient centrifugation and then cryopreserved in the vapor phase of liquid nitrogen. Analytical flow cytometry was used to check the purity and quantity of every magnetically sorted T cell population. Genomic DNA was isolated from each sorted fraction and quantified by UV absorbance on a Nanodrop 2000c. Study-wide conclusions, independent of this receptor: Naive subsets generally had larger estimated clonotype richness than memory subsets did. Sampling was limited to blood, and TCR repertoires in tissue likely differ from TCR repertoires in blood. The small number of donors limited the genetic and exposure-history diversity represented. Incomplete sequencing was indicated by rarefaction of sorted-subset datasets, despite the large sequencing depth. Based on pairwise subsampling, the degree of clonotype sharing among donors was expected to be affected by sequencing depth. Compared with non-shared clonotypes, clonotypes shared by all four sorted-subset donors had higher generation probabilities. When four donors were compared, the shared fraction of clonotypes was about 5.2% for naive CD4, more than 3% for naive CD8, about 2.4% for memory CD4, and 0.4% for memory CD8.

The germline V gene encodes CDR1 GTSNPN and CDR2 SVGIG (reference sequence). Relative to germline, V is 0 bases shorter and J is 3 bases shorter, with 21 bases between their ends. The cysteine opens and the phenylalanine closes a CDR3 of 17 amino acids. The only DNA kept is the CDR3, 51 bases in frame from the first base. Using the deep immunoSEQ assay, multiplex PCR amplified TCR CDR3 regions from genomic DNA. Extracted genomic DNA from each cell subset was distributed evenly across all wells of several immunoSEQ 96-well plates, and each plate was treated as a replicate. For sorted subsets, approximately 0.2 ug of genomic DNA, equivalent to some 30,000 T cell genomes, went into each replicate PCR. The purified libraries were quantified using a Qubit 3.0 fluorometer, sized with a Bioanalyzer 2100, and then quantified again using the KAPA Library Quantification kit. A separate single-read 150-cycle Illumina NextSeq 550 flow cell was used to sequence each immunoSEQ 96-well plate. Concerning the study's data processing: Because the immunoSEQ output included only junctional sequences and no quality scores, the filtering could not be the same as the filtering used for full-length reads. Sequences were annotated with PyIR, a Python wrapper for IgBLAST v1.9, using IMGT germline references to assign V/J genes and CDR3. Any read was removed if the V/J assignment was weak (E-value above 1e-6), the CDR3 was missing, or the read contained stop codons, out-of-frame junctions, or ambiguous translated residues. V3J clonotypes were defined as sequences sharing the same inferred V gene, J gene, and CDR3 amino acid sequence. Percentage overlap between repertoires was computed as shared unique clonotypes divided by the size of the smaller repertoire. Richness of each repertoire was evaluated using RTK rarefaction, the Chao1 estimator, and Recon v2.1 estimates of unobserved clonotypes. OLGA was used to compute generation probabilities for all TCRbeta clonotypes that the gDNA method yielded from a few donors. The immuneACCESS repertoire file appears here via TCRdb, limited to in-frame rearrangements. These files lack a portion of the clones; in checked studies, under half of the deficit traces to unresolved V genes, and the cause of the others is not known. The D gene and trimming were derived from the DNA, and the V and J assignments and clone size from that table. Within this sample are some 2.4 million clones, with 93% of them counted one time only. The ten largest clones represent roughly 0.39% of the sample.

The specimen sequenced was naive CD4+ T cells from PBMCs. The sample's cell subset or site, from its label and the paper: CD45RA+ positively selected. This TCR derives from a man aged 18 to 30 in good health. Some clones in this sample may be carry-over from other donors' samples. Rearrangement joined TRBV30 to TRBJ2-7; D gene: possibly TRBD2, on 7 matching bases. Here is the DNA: TGTGCCTGGAGTGTAGTAAGGGCGTCAGGGGAGGGCTACGAGCAGTACTTC. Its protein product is CAWSVVRASGEGYEQYF.